These T cell receptor beta chains were read from a single sample in a study of T cells in lung cancer brain metastases. Repertoires were generated with immunoSEQ multiplex PCR, while TCRdb's copy carries only in-frame clones and drops some. This table holds about 5,600 clones, approximately 80% found once. The source material was tumor tissue from a brain metastasis. The receptors were sampled from a man over 45 with non-small cell lung cancer that had spread to the brain. The CDR3 runs from the conserved cysteine through the conserved F or W. A D gene is named only where the DNA matches it firmly. Clone sizes are given selectively: once, few, many, or a class where the clone is expanded.

CDR3	DNA	size	D	J	V
CASSEGWLNEKLFF	TGCGCCAGCAGCGAAGGGTGGCTTAATGAAAAACTGTTTTTT	-	-	TRBJ1-4	TRBV5-1
CASSRDRGSHNEQFF	TGTGCCAGCAGTAGGGACAGGGGTTCCCACAATGAGCAGTTCTTC	-	TRBD1	TRBJ2-1	TRBV5-4
CASSVALGTEAFF	TGTGCCAGCAGCGTAGCTCTGGGCACTGAAGCTTTCTTT	-	-	TRBJ1-1	TRBV9
CANSKAGGHQPQHF	TGTGCCAATAGTAAGGCAGGGGGTCATCAGCCCCAGCATTTT	-	TRBD1	TRBJ1-5	TRBV19
CASSPMTGANEQFF	TGTGCCAGCTCACCCATGACAGGGGCGAATGAGCAGTTCTTC	-	TRBD1	TRBJ2-1	TRBV18
CAISDPPGSYGYTF	TGTGCCATCAGTGACCCCCCAGGGTCTTATGGCTACACCTTC	-	-	TRBJ1-2	TRBV10-3
CASSELDRDFQNGYTF	TGTGCCAGCAGTGAACTCGACAGGGATTTTCAGAATGGCTACACCTTC	-	TRBD1	TRBJ1-2	TRBV25-1
CASSTTGSGSVSPLHF	TGTGCCAGTAGTACGACAGGGAGCGGAAGCGTGTCACCCCTCCACTTT	-	TRBD1	TRBJ1-6	TRBV19
CASSQPDGNTEAFF	TGCGCCAGCAGCCAACCGGACGGTAACACTGAAGCTTTCTTT	few	-	TRBJ1-1	TRBV4-1
CASTLDSQNSPLHF	TGTGCCAGCACCTTAGACAGCCAGAATTCACCCCTCCACTTT	-	-	TRBJ1-6	TRBV4-2
CASSQDAGSRDTQYF	TGCGCCAGCAGCCAAGATGCAGGGTCCCGGGATACGCAGTATTTT	once	-	TRBJ2-3	TRBV4-1
CASTETTGVGYTF	TGTGCCAGCACCGAGACGACAGGGGTCGGCTACACCTTC	-	TRBD1	TRBJ1-2	TRBV6-5
CAWSGGDGQPQHF	TGTGCCTGGAGTGGGGGGGATGGTCAGCCCCAGCATTTT	-	-	TRBJ1-5	TRBV30
CASSVDNNEQFF	TGTGCCAGCAGTGTTGATAACAATGAGCAGTTCTTC	few	-	TRBJ2-1	TRBV6-1
CASSYSVRNQPQHF	TGTGCCAGCAGTTACTCTGTACGTAATCAGCCCCAGCATTTT	-	-	TRBJ1-5	TRBV6-6
CASSPWATVGLNTEAFF	TGTGCCAGCAGCCCCTGGGCGACGGTGGGGTTGAACACTGAAGCTTTCTTT	-	-	TRBJ1-1	TRBV9
CASSLGWDGYTF	TGTGCCAGCAGCCTGGGGTGGGATGGCTACACCTTC	-	-	TRBJ1-2	TRBV13
CASSSLGVAEAFF	TGTGCCAGCAGCAGCCTTGGGGTCGCTGAAGCTTTCTTT	-	-	TRBJ1-1	TRBV6-6
CASSFPGTSPTDTQYF	TGTGCCAGCAGCTTCCCCGGGACTAGCCCCACAGATACGCAGTATTTT	-	TRBD2	TRBJ2-3	TRBV9
CASSWRQGRANYGYTF	TGTGCCAGCAGCTGGCGACAGGGCCGAGCTAACTATGGCTACACCTTC	-	TRBD1	TRBJ1-2	TRBV13
CASSVSPSILGETQYF	TGTGCCAGCAGCGTATCCCCCTCAATCCTGGGGGAGACCCAGTACTTC	-	-	TRBJ2-5	TRBV9
CASSLEEAYGYTF	TGCGCCAGCAGCTTGGAGGAGGCCTATGGCTACACCTTC	-	-	TRBJ1-2	TRBV5-1
CASSSGIDQPQHF	TGTGCCAGCAGTTCGGGTATTGATCAGCCCCAGCATTTT	-	-	TRBJ1-5	TRBV6-5
CASSETWETQYF	TGTGCCAGCAGTGAAACTTGGGAGACCCAGTACTTC	-	-	TRBJ2-5	TRBV6-1
CASSLQGVDEQFF	TGTGCCAGCAGCTTACAGGGTGTGGATGAGCAGTTCTTC	-	-	TRBJ2-1	TRBV5-4
CASSLAPQYTGELFF	TGTGCCAGCAGCTTAGCACCCCAGTACACCGGGGAGCTGTTTTTT	-	-	TRBJ2-2	TRBV7-2
CASSLIGTSGGSTQYF	TGCGCCAGCAGCTTGATAGGGACTAGCGGGGGTTCTACGCAGTATTTT	-	TRBD2	TRBJ2-3	TRBV5-1
CASSLPTGGLYNEQFF	TGTGCCAGCAGTCTGCCCACGGGGGGCTTGTACAATGAGCAGTTCTTC	large	-	TRBJ2-1	TRBV5-5
CASSRGQGADAFF	TGCGCCAGCAGCCGCGGACAGGGGGCCGATGCTTTCTTT	-	TRBD1	TRBJ1-1	TRBV4-1
CASSRTSNEQFF	TGTGCCAGCAGCCGCACTTCCAATGAGCAGTTCTTC	few	-	TRBJ2-1	TRBV7-9
CASSFRQGYTGELFF	TGTGCCAGCAGTTTCAGACAGGGGTACACCGGGGAGCTGTTTTTT	few	TRBD1	TRBJ2-2	TRBV27
CASSGGQGFTDTQYF	TGTGCCAGCAGCGGGGGACAGGGCTTCACAGATACGCAGTATTTT	-	TRBD1	TRBJ2-3	TRBV9
CASSLGLQETQYF	TGTGCCAGCTCACTGGGTCTCCAAGAGACCCAGTACTTC	-	-	TRBJ2-5	TRBV18
CASSQLIGNTEAFF	TGCGCCAGCAGCCAACTGATAGGGAACACTGAAGCTTTCTTT	-	-	TRBJ1-1	TRBV4-1
CAWREGDPLEQYF	TGTGCCTGGAGAGAAGGGGACCCCCTGGAGCAGTACTTC	-	-	TRBJ2-7	TRBV30
CASSEAVRSGGLQETQYF	TGTGCCAGCAGTGAAGCGGTACGGAGCGGGGGGCTGCAAGAGACCCAGTACTTC	-	TRBD2	TRBJ2-5	TRBV6-1
CASSVDTDTQYF	TGTGCCAGCAGCGTGGACACAGATACGCAGTATTTT	-	-	TRBJ2-3	TRBV5-4
CASSLLSSYNEQFF	TGTGCCAGCAGCTTATTAAGCTCCTACAATGAGCAGTTCTTC	-	-	TRBJ2-1	TRBV7-9
CASSLGEMGYGYTF	TGTGCCAGCAGCTTAGGGGAGATGGGCTATGGCTACACCTTC	-	-	TRBJ1-2	TRBV7-8
CSARDSYGYTF	TGCAGTGCTAGGGACAGCTATGGCTACACCTTC	-	-	TRBJ1-2	TRBV20-1